The clone carrying this T cell receptor beta chain was seen ten or more times. Its matching antigen is unknown. The sample originates from a study of T cells in Graves' hyperthyroidism and ophthalmopathy. Study at large: At initial diagnosis, before any treatment had begun, peripheral blood was obtained. Regarding the study as a whole: In the analysis, a 13 V-J model separated ophthalmopathy from stable hyperthyroidism.

Lactation, pregnancy, other autoimmune disease or uncontrolled infection led to exclusion of patients. The source material, RNA transcripts, was used to amplify TCR beta CDR3 regions. During a first-round RT-PCR of the TCR CDR3, the HTBI primer set was used. One entry per CDR3 protein results from TCRdb running MiXCR on the multiplex PCR reads. Altogether 300,000 to 450,000 distinct CDR3 sequences are present, around 13% being singletons, with the ten largest covering around 20%. The CDR3 extends over 15 amino acids. J lost 0 bases, V lost 5 bases, and 1 base had no gene match. The V gene's germline CDR1 is MNHNS and CDR2 SASEGT.

The sample taken for sequencing was blood. The chain has TRBV6-1 and TRBJ2-3, with TRBD2 matching over 11 bases. This TCR was sampled from a woman in her twenties or thirties with Graves' ophthalmopathy. CDR3 sequence: CASSRLAGSTDTQYF. The CDR3 nucleotides read TGTGCCAGCAGTCGACTAGCGGGGAGCACAGATACGCAGTATTTT.